These 32 T cell receptor beta chains originate from one sample sequenced in a study of cytomegalovirus exposure and HLA in healthy donors. 60 Vbeta and 13 Jbeta primers were used in PCR. Only in-frame clones appear in the TCRdb table, and some are missing; sequencing was by immunoSEQ multiplex PCR. In the table there are 100,000 to 150,000 clones, approximately 80% of which are singletons. The sample consisted of PBMCs. These receptors were obtained from a boy aged 2 to 9 in good health and CMV-seronegative.

The rearrangement uses TRBV29-1 and TRBJ1-1, with TRBD1 matching 11 bases. Per germline, CDR1 SQVTM and CDR2 ANQGSEA. Losses at the gene ends were 4 bases for V and 7 bases for J; bases not matched to a gene: 17. The CDR3 contains 17 residues. The CDR3 region has the DNA TGCAGCGTTGCAACCCACCGGGACAGGGGGTTGGAAGGTGAAGCTTTCTTT. It codes for CSVATHRDRGLEGEAFF.

In this sample, this clone turned up once. This sequence joins TRBV5-4 and TRBJ2-3; 7 bases align to TRBD2. V lost 5 bases and J lost 0; bases outside the gene matches: 9. Looked up from germline, CDR1 is SGHNT and CDR2 is YYREEE (reference sequence). The CDR3 loop spans 16 amino acids. The CDR3 loop is CASRTQRGASTDTQYF. CDR3 sequence (DNA): TGTGCCAGCAGGACCCAGCGGGGCGCTAGCACAGATACGCAGTATTTT.

This clone was detected a few times. The chain carries TRBV11-2 and TRBJ1-1; the D gene is possibly TRBD1 (6 bases). Trimming left V 5 bases short and J 4 bases short, with 17 bases between. The CDR3 length is 15 residues. Germline lookup yields CDR1 SGHAT and CDR2 FQNNGV. CDR3 loop: CASSPGEGGGTEAFF. The DNA for the CDR3 is TGTGCCAGCAGCCCCGGGGAGGGGGGTGGCACTGAAGCTTTCTTT.

The rearrangement uses TRBV29-1 and TRBJ1-2; 9 bases agree with TRBD1. The CDR3 is made up of 16 amino acids. The trim removed 4 bases at V and 3 bases at J, leaving 12 bases unmatched. Germline CDR1 reads SQVTM; CDR2 reads ANQGSEA. CDR3 protein: CSVGGGYRGHYYGYTF. In nucleotides, the CDR3 is TGCAGCGTTGGAGGCGGTTACAGGGGGCACTACTATGGCTACACCTTC.

The J gene is TRBJ2-1, the V gene TRBV11-2; 7 bases align to TRBD1. The CDR3 runs 15 residues. Germline CDR1 SGHAT, CDR2 FQNNGV. V was pared by 5 bases and J by 4 bases, with 8 bases of the junction left unmatched. The CDR3 spells CASSPRTGSYNEQFF. The CDR3 DNA is TGTGCCAGCAGCCCCCGGACAGGATCATACAATGAGCAGTTCTTC. The full variable domain, its missing parts supplied by reference TRBV11-2 and TRBJ2-1, is EAGVAQSPRYKIIEKRQSVAFWCNPISGHATLYWYQQILGQGPKLLIQFQNNGVVDDSQLPKDRFSAERLKGVDSTLKIQPAKLEDSAVYLCASSPRTGSYNEQFFGPGTRLTVL.

V gene TRBV2 combines with J gene TRBJ2-1; 11 bases are a match to TRBD1. CDR1 is SNHLY, CDR2 FYNNEI, per germline. The V segment lost 10 bases and the J segment 7 bases; nucleotides outside the gene matches: 12. CDR3 length equals 15 residues. The CDR3 here is CATRRGTGGLNEQFF. The DNA of the CDR3 is TGTGCCACACGGAGGGGGACAGGGGGACTAAATGAGCAGTTCTTC.

CDR3 in amino acids: CASSELSSVDYSNQPQHF. In DNA form, the CDR3 reads TGTGCCAGCAGTGAATTAAGTTCGGTCGACTATAGCAATCAGCCCCAGCATTTT. V gene TRBV6-1 combines with J gene TRBJ1-5; D gene ambiguous. Germline CDR1 and CDR2: MNHNS and SASEGT. The CDR3 is made up of 18 amino acids. The ends were cut back, 2 bases at V and 0 bases at J, with 17 bases in the middle.

The CDR3 coding sequence is TGTGCCAGTAGTATAAGACAGGGGAACGGTCAGCCCCAGCATTTT. The encoded protein is CASSIRQGNGQPQHF. J is TRBJ1-5 and V is TRBV19; 8 bases are shared with TRBD1. The CDR3 runs to 15 residues. Germline lookup yields CDR1 LNHDA and CDR2 SQIVND (reference sequence). V lost 2 bases and J lost 6; bases outside the gene matches: 6. The whole variable domain, filled in from reference TRBV19 and TRBJ1-5, reads DGGITQSPKYLFRKEGQNVTLSCEQNLNHDAMYWYRQDPGQGLRLIYYSQIVNDFQKGDIAEGYSVSREKKESFPLTVTSAQKNPTAFYLCASSIRQGNGQPQHFGDGTRLSIL.

V and J are TRBV12-5 and TRBJ2-2, with D tentatively TRBD1 (5 bases). Looked up from germline, CDR1 is LGHNT and CDR2 is FRNRAP. V was pared by 1 base and J by 8 bases, with 11 bases between. This CDR3 contains 14 residues. DNA of the CDR3: TGTGCTAGTGGTTTGGAAGGGGTGGATGGGGAGCTGTTTTTT. This sequence encodes CASGLEGVDGELFF.

This clone was detected a few times. The sample contains more than one DNA sequence encoding this CDR3. V gene TRBV7-8 combines with J gene TRBJ2-7; 9 bases line up with TRBD1. The CDR3 is 14 residues long. Germline trimming cut 6 bases from V and 5 bases from J; bases unmatched to any gene: 8. Germline V gene lookup returns CDR1 SGHVS and CDR2 FQNEAQ. This CDR3 is CASRPGQGVNEQYF. The CDR3 DNA reads TGTGCCAGCAGACCGGGACAGGGCGTAAACGAGCAGTACTTC.

This clone has only one observation. The sample carries other DNA sequences with the same CDR3. The chain couples TRBV7-9 to TRBJ1-2; D possibly corresponds to TRBD1 (5 bases). CDR1 and CDR2 from the germline V gene are SEHNR and FQNEAQ (reference sequence). Deletions cut 1 base from V and 14 bases from J, with 11 bases between. The CDR3 contains 11 residues. Here the CDR3 DNA reads TGTGCCAGCAGCTTAGGGGCAGGGTATACCTTC. Translated: CASSLGAGYTF.

The chain combines TRBV4-1 with TRBJ2-6; possibly TRBD1 for D (5 bases). Trimming removed 5 bases from V and 1 base from J, with 15 bases in between. This CDR3 has 17 residues. Germline-derived CDR1 and CDR2 are MGHRA and YSYEKL. In DNA form, the CDR3 reads TGCGCCAGCAGCTTACAGGTTAACCCGTCTGGGGCCAACGTCCTGACTTTC. Translated: CASSLQVNPSGANVLTF.

V and J are TRBV4-3 and TRBJ2-7; 7 bases match TRBD2. This CDR3 has 15 residues. Germline CDR1 LGHNA, CDR2 YSLEER. Trimming at V came to 1 base and at J to 4 bases, leaving 7 bases not matched to a gene. CDR3 in amino acids: CASSQGVAGVYEQYF. CDR3 DNA sequence: TGCGCCAGCAGCCAAGGGGTAGCGGGCGTTTACGAGCAGTACTTC.

This clone has a single count. The J gene is TRBJ2-2, the V gene TRBV4-3, with 10 positions matching TRBD1. CDR1 is LGHNA and CDR2 is YSLEER in the germline V gene. Germline trimming cut 5 bases from V and 4 bases from J; bases unmatched to any gene: 4. The CDR3 is 15 amino acids. CDR3 sequence reads: CASSARDRGTGELFF. The CDR3 coding sequence is TGCGCCAGCAGCGCCCGGGACAGGGGCACCGGGGAGCTGTTTTTT.

This clone was seen only a few times. The V and J genes are TRBV4-2 and TRBJ2-7, with no clear D. Germline V CDR1 and CDR2: LGHNA, YNFKEQ. V was clipped by 1 base and J by 2 bases, with 9 bases between them. The CDR3 is 14 residues long. CDR3 in amino acids: CASSQVVEPYEQYF. In nucleotides, the CDR3 is TGTGCCAGCAGCCAAGTAGTAGAACCCTACGAGCAGTACTTC.

This chain joins TRBV5-6 and TRBJ2-7, with D possibly being TRBD1 (5 bases). Trimming shortened V by 0 bases and J by 6 bases, and 16 bases separated the two germline ends. The germline CDR1 and CDR2 sequences are SGHDT and YYEEEE. The CDR3 is 15 residues long. The DNA for the CDR3 is TGTGCCAGCAGCTTGGTAGGGGTTGACGGCAGCGAGCAGTACGTC. Its translation: CASSLVGVDGSEQYV.

CDR3 sequence: CASSHQNSGNTIYF. For the CDR3, the DNA is TGCGCCAGCAGCCACCAAAACTCTGGAAACACCATATATTTT. The chain joins TRBV4-1 to TRBJ1-3; D gene uncertain. The CDR3 covers 14 residues. Germline CDR1 is MGHRA and CDR2 is YSYEKL. V lost 3 bases, J lost 0 bases, and 6 bases lay in between.

The chain couples TRBV7-2 to TRBJ2-1; tentative D call: TRBD2 (6 bases). V was pared by 4 bases and J by 6 bases, with 19 bases between. The V gene's germline CDR1 is SGHTA and CDR2 FQGNSA. The CDR3 is made up of 16 amino acids. CDR3 in DNA: TGTGCCAGCAGCTCAACCGGGAGCTATCAAGTCAATGAGCAGTTCTTC. Translating gives CASSSTGSYQVNEQFF.

This rearrangement joins TRBV15 to TRBJ1-6; D not certain. The CDR3 runs 12 residues. Looked up from germline, CDR1 is LNHNV and CDR2 is YYDKDF (reference sequence). The V end was cut by 0 bases, the J end by 8 bases, with 2 bases between. Written as DNA, the CDR3 is TGTGCCACCAGCAGAGACTATTCACCCCTCCACTTT. It is translated as CATSRDYSPLHF.

The chain employs TRBV7-6 and TRBJ2-3; 11 bases align to TRBD1. The CDR3 runs 14 residues. CDR1 is SGHVS, CDR2 FNYEAQ, per germline. Trimming took 4 bases from V and 6 from J; bases not matched to a gene: 3. As DNA, the CDR3 is TGTGCCAGCAGCTGGGGACAGGGGGACGATACGCAGTATTTT. This gives the protein CASSWGQGDDTQYF.

This sequence joins TRBV6-5 and TRBJ1-6; D is perhaps TRBD1 (6 bases). The V gene's germline CDR1 is MNHEY and CDR2 SVGAGI. Trimming cost V 6 bases and J 3 bases, with 9 bases left between them. The CDR3 is 14 residues long. The CDR3 sequence is CASRTTGYNSPLHF. The CDR3 region has the DNA TGTGCCAGCAGGACGACAGGCTATAATTCACCCCTCCACTTT.

The rearrangement links TRBV27 to TRBJ1-4; 8 bases agree with TRBD1. CDR3 length equals 15 residues. Germline CDR1 MNHEY, CDR2 SMNVEV (reference sequence). Trimming cost V 5 bases and J 6 bases; bases outside gene matches: 8. The CDR3 spells CASSAYRGIDEKLFF. CDR3 sequence (DNA): TGTGCCAGCAGTGCCTACAGGGGGATCGATGAAAAACTGTTTTTT.

The chain uses TRBV18 and TRBJ1-1; possible D gene TRBD1, 6 bases. V gave up 5 bases and J gave up 1 base, with 14 bases separating them. The CDR3 extends over 15 amino acids. Germline lookup yields CDR1 KGHSH and CDR2 LQKENI. CDR3 sequence reads: CASSTTKQGNTEAFF. CDR3 bases: TGTGCCAGCTCAACGACTAAACAGGGGAACACTGAAGCTTTCTTT. Full variable domain (remainder filled in from reference TRBV18 and TRBJ1-1): NAGVMQNPRHLVRRRGQEARLRCSPMKGHSHVYWYRQLPEEGLKFMVYLQKENIIDESGMPKERFSAEFPKEGPSILRIQQVVRGDSAAYFCASSTTKQGNTEAFFGQGTRLTVV.

J is TRBJ1-3 and V is TRBV6-1; D remains unclear. This CDR3 region has 13 residues. The germline CDR1 and CDR2 sequences are MNHNS and SASEGT. V was clipped by 6 bases and J by 3 bases, with 9 bases between them. The DNA for the CDR3 is TGTGCCAGCAGGGGCATCGGTGGAAACACCATATATTTT. Translating it yields CASRGIGGNTIYF.

CDR3 sequence reads: CATLAVGGTEAFF. The CDR3 DNA is TGTGCCACCTTAGCAGTGGGAGGAACTGAAGCTTTCTTT. The gene calls are TRBV6-1 and TRBJ1-1; no clear D gene. Germline V gives CDR1 MNHNS, CDR2 SASEGT. This CDR3 contains 13 residues. V was pared by 10 bases and J by 5 bases, with 17 bases between.

Comments on this clone: This CDR3 is also generated by other DNA sequences in the sample. This chain links TRBV7-3 with TRBJ1-6; the match to TRBD1 covers 7 bases. CDR3 size: 15 residues. Germline trimming cut 5 bases from V and 7 bases from J; bases unmatched to any gene: 8. In germline, CDR1 is SGHTA, CDR2 FQGTGA. The CDR3 region has the DNA TGTGCCAGCAGCCCTGGGGACAGCCCGAATTCACCCCTCCACTTT. Protein sequence: CASSPGDSPNSPLHF.

The chain carries TRBV6-4 and TRBJ1-1, with a possible D match to TRBD1 (6 bases). The CDR3 length is 14 residues. Germline V gene data show CDR1 as MRHNA and CDR2 as SNTAGT. V shed 2 bases and J shed 4 bases, with 11 bases lying between them. CDR3 residues: CASSDGKGGTEAFF. The CDR3 coding sequence is TGTGCCAGCAGTGACGGTAAAGGGGGCACTGAAGCTTTCTTT.

This clone occurred once. This chain uses TRBV10-2 with TRBJ2-1, with D perhaps matching TRBD2 (7 bases). Between the trimmed V and J ends, which lost 1 base and 7 bases, there was a span of 20 bases. Germline loops: CDR1 WSHSY, CDR2 SAAADI. The CDR3 has 17 amino acids. CDR3 DNA: TGCGCCAGCAGTGAGTTAGTTTGGGGGGGGGCTGAGAATGAGCAGTTCTTC. Its protein is CASSELVWGGAENEQFF.

This clone has just one count. The V gene is TRBV10-3, the J gene TRBJ1-5; 7 nucleotides line up with TRBD1. J lost 7 bases, V lost 5 bases, and 14 bases had no gene match. Germline assignment: CDR1 ENHRY and CDR2 SYGVKD. The CDR3 sequence is 16 residues long. The CDR3 loop is CAISQTPVQGNQPQHF. CDR3 coding DNA: TGTGCCATCAGTCAGACCCCCGTACAGGGGAACCAGCCCCAGCATTTT.

The V and J genes are TRBV5-4 and TRBJ2-1; 8 bases match TRBD2. Germline CDR1 is SGHNT and CDR2 is YYREEE (reference sequence). V shed 3 bases, J shed 3 bases, and the junction held 5 bases outside the gene matches. This CDR3 region has 15 residues. In nucleotides, the CDR3 is TGTGCCAGCAGCTCCCGAACTAGCGGCTACAATGAGCAGTTCTTC. Its protein is CASSSRTSGYNEQFF.

This chain uses TRBV9 with TRBJ2-1, with D possibly matching TRBD2 (5 bases). CDR1 SGDLS and CDR2 YYNGEE come from the germline V gene. CDR3 size: 16 residues. Trimming removed 4 bases from V and 4 bases from J, with 18 bases in between. The CDR3 region is CASSIRPVGEYNEQFF. The CDR3 DNA is TGTGCCAGCAGCATAAGGCCCGTCGGGGAATACAATGAGCAGTTCTTC. The entire variable domain, with the rest obtained from reference TRBV9 and TRBJ2-1, is as follows: DSGVTQTPKHLITATGQRVTLRCSPRSGDLSVYWYQQSLDQGLQFLIQYYNGEERAKGNILERFSAQQFPDLHSELNLSSLELGDSALYFCASSIRPVGEYNEQFFGPGTRLTVL.

The gene calls are TRBV6-5 and TRBJ2-1, with TRBD1 matching 8 bases. Germline V gene sequence: CDR1 MNHEY, CDR2 SVGAGI. The CDR3 sequence is 15 residues long. The trim removed 4 bases at V and 0 bases at J, leaving 2 bases unmatched. The CDR3 DNA is TGTGCCAGCAGTTCGACAGGGGACTCCTACAATGAGCAGTTCTTC. It yields the protein CASSSTGDSYNEQFF.